The T cell receptor beta chain described here comes from a study of T cell responses to AZD1222 COVID-19 vaccine. Turning to this clone: Its antigen is undetermined.

General study points: Donors, mostly white British, included more females; clonal diversity was possibly underestimated. Repertoires in all cases were sampled only once the peak T cell response had passed. The CD4 TCRs associated with vaccination extended across spike and predominated at 160-218 and 743-854. Of the AZD1222 recipients, only five or six were seropositive at baseline.

Using immunoSEQ multiplex PCR, the repertoire was profiled, and TCRdb retains in-frame clones only, with some absent. The repertoire holds about 29,000 clones, with roughly 92% as singletons. The CDR3 sequence is 13 residues long. J lost 4 bases, V lost 5 bases, and 4 bases had no gene match. CDR1 and CDR2 from the germline V gene are WSHSY and SAAADI. The receptor comes from an adult in good health. Sequencing used peripheral blood, obtained on day 0 of AZD1222 vaccination. The genes are TRBV10-2 and TRBJ1-1, with 7 positions matching TRBD1. The CDR3, as DNA: TGCGCCAGCAGTACAGGGGAAGTCACTGAAGCTTTCTTT. It translates to CASSTGEVTEAFF.